The source of this TCR beta chain is a study of blood T cell repertoires in COVID-19. Study information: Samples of COVID-19 (acute and convalescent) were obtained from the United States, Italy and Spain.

Losses at the gene ends were 10 bases for V and 7 bases for J; bases not matched to a gene: 10. Germline loops: CDR1 ENHRY, CDR2 SYGVKD. This CDR3 comprises 15 residues. Libraries were prepared by immunoSEQ multiplex PCR; TCRdb keeps only in-frame clonotypes and omits some of them. The data contain under 90,000 clones, 80% of them singletons. Sequenced: peripheral blood. V usage is TRBV10-3 and J usage is TRBJ1-4, with 12 bases lining up with TRBD1. The sequence came from a human donor in a cohort sampled during active COVID-19. The CDR3: CATGTGGGWSEKLFF. CDR3 bases: TGTGCCACCGGGACAGGGGGCGGTTGGAGTGAAAAACTGTTTTTT.